This is a list of T cell receptor beta chains from one sample in a study of T cell responses to AZD1222 COVID-19 vaccine. Clones were read by immunoSEQ multiplex PCR, and TCRdb kept only the in-frame ones, dropping some. This sample has fewer than 150,000 clones; around 86% occur once, and the top ten carry about 1.2%. The sequencing here drew on peripheral blood, taken on day 0 of AZD1222 vaccination. The receptor set was obtained from an adult in good health. The CDR3 runs from the conserved cysteine through the conserved F or W. A D gene is named only where the DNA matches it firmly. Clone size is given for some rows only: seen once, a few or many times, or a class if the clone is expanded.

d_gene,abundance,j_gene,v_gene,CDR3aa,CDR3nt
TRBD2,-,TRBJ2-1,TRBV27,CASPKGLPNNNEQFF,TGTGCCAGCCCTAAGGGACTACCCAACAACAATGAGCAGTTCTTC
-,-,TRBJ1-3,TRBV29-1,CSVEAGSGHPGGSGNTIYF,TGCAGCGTTGAAGCAGGGAGTGGGCATCCCGGTGGGTCTGGAAACACCATATATTTT
TRBD1,-,TRBJ2-7,TRBV19,CASSYGTGKPYEQYF,TGTGCCAGTAGCTATGGGACAGGGAAACCCTACGAGCAGTACTTC
-,-,TRBJ1-2,TRBV5-4,CASSLEVYGYTF,TGTGCCAGCAGCTTGGAAGTCTATGGCTACACCTTC
-,-,TRBJ1-2,TRBV12-3/TRBV12-4,CASALYSYGYTF,TGTGCCAGCGCTTTATATAGCTATGGCTACACCTTC
TRBD2,-,TRBJ2-1,TRBV10-3,CAISGTSGSYNEQFF,TGTGCCATCAGTGGTACTAGCGGGAGCTACAATGAGCAGTTCTTC
-,-,TRBJ1-1,TRBV12-3/TRBV12-4,CASSLRVNTEAFF,TGTGCCAGCAGTTTACGGGTGAACACTGAAGCTTTCTTT
-,once,TRBJ1-4,TRBV6-6,CASSYVRDSNEKLFF,TGTGCCAGCAGTTACGTCCGGGACTCTAATGAAAAACTGTTTTTT
-,-,TRBJ2-1,TRBV19,CASSFRGGSYNEQFF,TGTGCCAGTAGTTTCCGAGGAGGCTCCTACAATGAGCAGTTCTTC
-,-,TRBJ2-7,TRBV15,CATSRDGGTYEQYF,TGTGCCACCAGCAGAGATGGGGGAACCTACGAGCAGTACTTC
TRBD2,-,TRBJ2-7,TRBV7-7,CASSRGGVNEQYF,TGTGCCAGCAGCCGGGGGGGCGTCAACGAGCAGTACTTC
-,-,TRBJ1-4,TRBV5-6,CASSSPRQILNEKLFF,TGTGCCAGCAGCTCCCCACGACAGATACTTAATGAAAAACTGTTTTTT
TRBD1,-,TRBJ1-5,TRBV14,CASSRDRGQPQHF,TGTGCCAGCAGCCGCGACAGGGGACAGCCCCAGCATTTT
-,-,TRBJ2-7,TRBV5-8,CASSLRDTSYEQYF,TGTGCCAGCAGCTTGAGGGACACCTCCTACGAGCAGTACTTC
TRBD2,-,TRBJ2-1,TRBV14,CASSQDKAGALAGGSGNEQFF,TGTGCCAGCAGCCAAGATAAGGCGGGTGCACTAGCGGGGGGTTCAGGCAATGAGCAGTTCTTC
-,-,TRBJ1-1,TRBV3-1/TRBV3-2,CASSQDMNTEAFF,TGTGCCAGCAGCCAAGACATGAACACTGAAGCTTTCTTT
-,-,TRBJ1-1,TRBV6-6,CASSYVRDQNTEAFF,TGTGCCAGCAGTTACGTTCGGGATCAGAACACTGAAGCTTTCTTT
TRBD1,few,TRBJ1-6,TRBV4-3,CASSPGQVRINSPLHF,TGCGCCAGCAGCCCAGGACAGGTTAGGATTAATTCACCCCTCCACTTT
-,-,TRBJ1-6,TRBV5-5,CASSLQSRGNSPLHF,TGTGCCAGCAGCTTACAAAGCAGGGGAAATTCACCCCTCCACTTT
TRBD2,-,TRBJ2-1,TRBV7-2,CASSHSSGGNYEQFF,TGTGCCAGCAGCCACTCTAGCGGGGGTAACTATGAGCAGTTCTTC
TRBD1,-,TRBJ1-5,TRBV5-1,CASSFGGQGQPQHF,TGCGCCAGCAGCTTCGGAGGACAGGGCCAGCCCCAGCATTTT
-,-,TRBJ1-2,TRBV6-4,CASSEQGSYGYTF,TGTGCCAGCAGTGAACAGGGATCCTATGGCTACACCTTC
-,-,TRBJ1-6,TRBV27,CASSPRRGNGTYNSPLHF,TGTGCCAGCAGTCCCCGGCGGGGTAACGGGACTTATAATTCACCCCTCCACTTT
TRBD1,-,TRBJ1-3,TRBV7-2,CASSWGTGVPGNTIYF,TGTGCCAGCAGCTGGGGGACAGGGGTTCCCGGAAACACCATATATTTT
-,-,TRBJ1-2,TRBV15,CATSSLGARGYTF,TGTGCCACCAGCAGTCTGGGGGCGCGTGGCTACACCTTC
-,-,TRBJ1-1,TRBV20-1,CSASLSVNTEAFF,TGCAGTGCTAGTTTGTCAGTTAACACTGAAGCTTTCTTT
-,-,TRBJ1-6,TRBV4-1,CASSQGRGNSYNSPLHF,TGCGCCAGCAGCCAAGGACGGGGTAACTCCTATAATTCACCCCTCCACTTT
TRBD2,-,TRBJ2-3,TRBV5-1,CASSTRDYFTDTQYF,TGCGCCAGCAGCACCCGGGACTACTTCACAGATACGCAGTATTTT
-,-,TRBJ1-3,TRBV19,CASSNVGNTIYF,TGTGCCAGTAGCAACGTTGGAAACACCATATATTTT
-,-,TRBJ2-1,TRBV7-9,CASSLEAEQFF,TGTGCCAGCAGCTTAGAGGCTGAGCAGTTCTTC
-,-,TRBJ1-2,TRBV27,CASSLTPGLGYTF,TGTGCCAGCAGTTTAACGCCAGGGTTGGGCTACACCTTC
-,-,TRBJ2-1,TRBV5-4,CASSLAGNEQFF,TGTGCCAGCAGCTTGGCAGGCAATGAGCAGTTCTTC
TRBD1,-,TRBJ1-2,TRBV5-1,CASSRGQGAYGYTF,TGCGCCAGCAGCCGCGGACAGGGTGCCTATGGCTACACCTTC
-,-,TRBJ1-5,TRBV19,CASSAGTQPQHF,TGTGCCAGCTCTGCGGGGACTCAGCCCCAGCATTTT
-,-,TRBJ1-2,TRBV6-5,CASSYSGQGGGYTF,TGTGCCAGCAGTTACTCAGGGCAGGGAGGGGGCTACACCTTC
TRBD2,-,TRBJ2-4,TRBV4-2,CASSQDWASGPKNIQYF,TGTGCCAGCAGCCAAGATTGGGCTAGCGGGCCCAAAAACATTCAGTACTTC
TRBD1,-,TRBJ2-7,TRBV19,CASSMKGFQTGGASYEQYF,TGTGCCAGTAGTATGAAAGGGTTTCAAACAGGGGGAGCCTCCTACGAGCAGTACTTC
-,-,TRBJ1-4,TRBV5-4,CASSSAGEKLFF,TGTGCCAGCAGCTCGGCGGGTGAAAAACTGTTTTTT
TRBD1,-,TRBJ2-7,TRBV7-2,CASSLGTGNREQYF,TGTGCCAGCAGCCTGGGGACAGGGAATCGCGAGCAGTACTTC
TRBD1,-,TRBJ1-2,TRBV28,CASSLGDRGNYGYTF,TGTGCCAGCAGTTTAGGGGACAGGGGAAACTATGGCTACACCTTC
-,-,TRBJ1-2,TRBV6-2/TRBV6-3,CASSSQETLYGYTF,TGTGCCAGCAGTTCGCAAGAGACACTCTATGGCTACACCTTC
TRBD1,-,TRBJ2-5,TRBV10-3,CAISEIQGAYGQETQYF,TGTGCCATCAGTGAGATTCAGGGGGCTTACGGGCAAGAGACCCAGTACTTC
-,-,TRBJ1-1,TRBV7-2,CASSPDGQVGTEAFF,TGTGCCAGCAGCCCAGATGGGCAGGTAGGCACTGAAGCTTTCTTT
-,-,TRBJ1-1,TRBV27,CASRFRAEAFF,TGTGCCAGCCGGTTTAGGGCTGAAGCTTTCTTT
TRBD1,-,TRBJ2-7,TRBV7-6,CASSLAGQGAGEQYF,TGTGCCAGCAGCTTAGCGGGACAGGGGGCTGGCGAGCAGTACTTC
TRBD1,-,TRBJ1-1,TRBV5-1,CASSKGQGLNTEAFF,TGCGCCAGCAGCAAAGGACAGGGATTGAACACTGAAGCTTTCTTT
TRBD2,-,TRBJ2-3,TRBV2,CASSLAGGLDTQYF,TGTGCCAGCAGTCTAGCGGGGGGGCTGGATACGCAGTATTTT
TRBD1,once,TRBJ2-1,TRBV19,CASSGTAIYNEQFF,TGTGCCAGTAGTGGGACAGCAATCTACAATGAGCAGTTCTTC
-,once,TRBJ1-6,TRBV19,CASDPTGTLGSPLHF,TGTGCCAGCGATCCTACAGGGACGTTAGGTTCACCCCTCCACTTT
-,-,TRBJ2-7,TRBV2,CASSERGYEQYF,TGTGCCAGCAGTGAAAGGGGCTACGAGCAGTACTTC
TRBD1,-,TRBJ2-5,TRBV6-1,CASSERQGLETQYF,TGTGCCAGCAGTGAAAGACAGGGGCTGGAGACCCAGTACTTC
TRBD1,-,TRBJ2-6,TRBV6-4,CASSGTGGSGANVLTF,TGTGCCAGCAGTGGGACAGGGGGCTCTGGGGCCAACGTCCTGACTTTC